The source of this T cell receptor beta chain is a study of blood T cell repertoires in COVID-19 (dated by TCRdb to 2019 to 2021). At the level of the whole study: Samples from collaborators originated in the United States, Italy and Spain and spanned both the acute and convalescent phases of COVID-19. Nearly every sample came with metadata listing a de-identified subject ID, COVID-19 status, age in years and sex. HLA class I and class II types, where available, came from metadata supplied by the sample provider rather than from assay-based typing. The dataset comprised deeply sampled blood TCRbeta repertoires from subjects exposed to, actively infected with, or recovered from COVID-19. The repertoires were made available in a free public database intended to serve as a resource for research on the immune response to SARS-CoV-2. The prospective study material was composed of cDNA or gDNA derived from T cells, B-cell-depleted T cells, or PBMCs. Samples came from the ongoing ImmuneRACE study (first 160 participants) plus 1,254 subjects from 6 global collaborators. The investigation overall reported the following: How much clinical and demographic metadata was included differed by source and by participant, and the metadata was provided uncurated.

Each collaborating institution followed its own protocols to collect whole blood in K2EDTA tubes. For TCRbeta analysis, collaborators shipped samples as frozen whole blood, isolated PBMCs, or DNA extracted from either of those sample types. With regard to this clone: No cognate antigen has been identified for it. It has no much larger one-base neighbor in the sample; base qualities were not kept. The sample carries other DNA sequences with the same CDR3.

TCRbeta CDR3 regions were amplified from genomic DNA using the immunoSEQ Assay, a bias-controlled multiplex PCR. Per the source publication's procedure: Within the assay, amplification of reference gene primers was used to estimate how many nucleated cells each sample contained. To quantify the absolute abundance of each unique TCRbeta CDR3 rearrangement, sequence reads were collapsed and filtered. Productive Simpson clonality was computed per sample as the square root of Simpson's diversity index over productive rearrangements. Entries here come from immuneACCESS through TCRdb and include only in-frame sequences with V and J called. Some clones fail to appear in such tables; in the studies checked, an unresolved V gene covers under half of the shortfall, and the cause of the remainder is unknown. The V and J calls and clone size were taken over from that table, and D and trimming were inferred from the DNA. Within this sample are approximately 280,000 clones, with around nine tenths of them counted one time only. The top ten hold about 4.6% of the sample.

V drops 0 bases and J drops 4 bases, leaving 8 bases in between. Its CDR3 holds 14 amino acids, cysteine through phenylalanine. Here the CDR3 DNA is all that survives: 42 bases in frame from base 1. As encoded in the germline V gene, CDR1 is SGHRS while CDR2 is YFSETQ. This clonotype originated in a man in his forties with acute or convalescent COVID-19. Sequences were obtained from peripheral blood. The chain joins TRBV5-1 to TRBJ1-5; TRBD1 might be the D gene, on 6 matching bases. The CDR3 amino acid sequence is: CASSLEGGNQPQHF. The bases are TGCGCCAGCAGCTTGGAAGGGGGTAATCAGCCCCAGCATTTT.